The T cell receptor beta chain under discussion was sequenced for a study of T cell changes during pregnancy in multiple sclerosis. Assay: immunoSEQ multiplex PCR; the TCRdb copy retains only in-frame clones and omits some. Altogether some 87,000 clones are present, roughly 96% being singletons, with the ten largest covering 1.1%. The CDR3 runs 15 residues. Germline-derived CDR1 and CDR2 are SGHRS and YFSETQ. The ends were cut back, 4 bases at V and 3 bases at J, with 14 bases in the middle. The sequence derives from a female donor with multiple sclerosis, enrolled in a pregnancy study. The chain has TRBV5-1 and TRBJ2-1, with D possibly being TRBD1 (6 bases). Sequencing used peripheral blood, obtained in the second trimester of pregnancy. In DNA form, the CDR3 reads TGCGCCAGCAGCCCACCCGGGACATACTACAATGAGCAGTTCTTC. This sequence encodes CASSPPGTYYNEQFF.